This TCR beta chain derives from a study of T cell repertoires in cytomegalovirus infection. Study details: CMV epitopes that were recently identified and HLA-C-restricted were used alongside well-studied HLA-B-restricted ones. It can be stated that public TCR beta signatures indicated CMV infection as well as a matching HLA type. Findings of the study overall: Dominant in the ex vivo response were TCR beta clonotypes restricted by HLA-C and specific for CMV. Identification of carriers of CMV plus the relevant HLA was performed using cumulative public TCR beta family frequency.

Worth noting for this clonotype: As yet, its antigen is unknown. A read error may account for a junction end that differs from germline.

TCRdb analysed the reads with MiXCR anew, one entry per CDR3 protein. The sample consists of 640,000 or so distinct CDR3 sequences, about 30% of them appearing once. This CDR3 comprises 15 residues. This receptor was identified in a human donor in good health (CMV status not recorded). Some clones in this sample may be carry-over from other donors' samples. The sequences come from cultured PBMCs, collected from culture after CMV antigen stimulation. V is TRBV12-3 or TRBV12-4 and J is TRBJ2-1; D ambiguous. The CDR3: CASSFRAHSYNEQFF. CDR3 DNA sequence: TGTGCCAGCAGTTTTCGGGCCCACTCCTACAACGAGCAGTTCTTC.